The clone carrying this T cell receptor beta chain has more than one count but fewer than ten. Its antigen is not known. The data are from a study of T-cell memory formation after mild COVID-19. Study details: TCR clusters mostly belonged to single donors.

Germline V CDR1 and CDR2: DFQATT, SNEGSKA (reference sequence). The CDR3 length is 14 residues. Trimming took 1 base from V and 4 from J, leaving 14 bases between them. Whole-study findings and limits: The study detected some responding clones in pre-infection memory, suggesting cross-reactive memory joined.

TCRdb independently ran MiXCR on the 5' RACE reads; one entry per CDR3 protein. Here the sample spans about 350,000 distinct CDR3 sequences, about 20% being singletons. The sequencing sample was made of PBMCs or a T cell subset sorted from them (not recorded which). This sequence originates from a young man who had mild COVID-19 (a few samples of this study predate the infection). Cell type and time point are not known. The rearrangement links TRBV20-1 to TRBJ2-7; D gene uncertain. This CDR3 reads CSARAGQGLYEQYF. CDR3 sequence (DNA): TGCAGTGCTAGAGCAGGCCAAGGATTATACGAGCAGTACTTC.